Shown below are 25 T cell receptor beta chains from a single sample sequenced in a study of Ad26.COV2.S vaccination and SARS-CoV-2 variants. The repertoire was sequenced with immunoSEQ multiplex PCR; TCRdb's copy has only in-frame clones and lacks some. The data hold about 280,000 clones, with 70% to 90% observed a single time. Treatment defined: approximately 18 received Ad26.COV2.S at low or high dose, single or two shots; roughly 5 received placebo; per-sample allocation not given. Sampling took place 63 days after the first vaccine or placebo injection. The starting material was peripheral blood, obtained in a trial of Ad26.COV2.S vaccine versus placebo. Every receptor here comes from a person aged 18 to 59 who received the Ad26.COV2.S COVID-19 vaccine or a placebo.

The rearrangement uses TRBV11-2 and TRBJ2-2; 8 positions match TRBD2. Trimming cost V 3 bases and J 0 bases; bases outside gene matches: 6. The CDR3 length is 17 residues. Per the germline V gene, CDR1 is SGHAT and CDR2 is FQNNGV. This chain's CDR3 is CASSFRLAGANTGELFF. CDR3 bases: TGTGCCAGCAGCTTCCGGCTAGCGGGTGCGAACACCGGGGAGCTGTTTTTT.

The chain combines TRBV27 with TRBJ1-1, with D hard to call. V lost 2 bases to trimming and J lost 5 bases, with 21 bases between them. Germline loops: CDR1 MNHEY, CDR2 SMNVEV (reference sequence). The CDR3 loop spans 17 amino acids. The chain's CDR3 is CASSLSPPPRSLTEAFF. CDR3 in DNA: TGTGCCAGCAGTTTAAGTCCCCCCCCCAGATCTCTTACTGAAGCTTTCTTT.

This chain links TRBV6-5 with TRBJ2-7; D gene uncertain. Trimming took off 2 bases at V and 12 bases at J, with 17 bases between the two ends. Germline V lookup: CDR1 MNHEY, CDR2 SVGAGI. This CDR3 is 13 amino acids long. The CDR3 sequence: CASSYASGVGGYF. As DNA, the CDR3 is TGTGCCAGCAGTTACGCATCTGGCGTGGGTGGGTACTTC.

This sequence joins TRBV19 and TRBJ2-2, with a possible D match to TRBD1 (5 bases). Trimming took off 4 bases at V and 6 bases at J, with 9 bases between the two ends. CDR1 LNHDA and CDR2 SQIVND come from the germline V gene (reference sequence). This CDR3 is built from 13 residues. The CDR3 protein is CASSNQGAGELFF. The CDR3 DNA follows: TGTGCCAGTAGTAACCAAGGGGCCGGGGAGCTGTTTTTT.

This chain joins TRBV6-5 and TRBJ1-1; the D is unclear. Trimming pared 6 bases from V and 1 base from J, leaving 15 bases between. Germline-derived CDR1 and CDR2 are MNHEY and SVGAGI. The CDR3 consists of 15 residues. In DNA form, the CDR3 reads TGTGCCAGCAGCCACACCGTTCAGCCGAACACTGAAGCTTTCTTT. Protein sequence: CASSHTVQPNTEAFF.

The chain recombines TRBV6-5 with TRBJ1-5, with 12 positions matching TRBD1. The CDR3 has 15 amino acids. V trimming: 5 bases; J trimming: 7 bases; junction bases outside the gene matches: 6. CDR1 and CDR2 from the germline V gene are MNHEY and SVGAGI. The DNA of the CDR3 is TGTGCCAGCAGTCCAGGGACAGGGGGCTGGCAGCCCCAGCATTTT. Translation: CASSPGTGGWQPQHF.

The chain joins TRBV27 to TRBJ2-5; TRBD2 might be the D (5 bases). Germline assignment: CDR1 MNHEY and CDR2 SMNVEV (reference sequence). The length of the CDR3 is 15 residues. The V end was cut by 0 bases, the J end by 2 bases, with 10 bases between. The CDR3 loop reads CASSLSPEEQETQYF. CDR3 in DNA: TGTGCCAGCAGTTTATCGCCGGAGGAACAAGAGACCCAGTACTTC.

There are a few counts of this clone. This chain links TRBV25-1 with TRBJ2-7; D is ambiguous. CDR1 is MGHDK and CDR2 is SYGVNS in the germline V gene. V was pared by 3 bases and J by 0 bases, with 9 bases between. The CDR3 consists of 14 residues. The CDR3 reads CASSDFPGSYEQYF. The CDR3 nucleotides are TGTGCCAGCAGTGACTTCCCGGGCTCCTACGAGCAGTACTTC.

The CDR3: CASSLGVFGQGKSYEQYF. In DNA, the CDR3 is TGTGCCAGCAGCTTAGGAGTTTTCGGACAGGGAAAATCCTACGAGCAGTACTTC. This rearrangement joins TRBV7-9 to TRBJ2-7, with 8 bases matching TRBD1. Trimming at V came to 1 base and at J to 1 base, leaving 12 bases not matched to a gene. The CDR3 is made up of 18 amino acids. CDR1 is SEHNR and CDR2 is FQNEAQ in the germline V gene (reference sequence).

This clone appeared once. The chain recombines TRBV27 with TRBJ2-2, with 14 bases lining up with TRBD2. The V segment lost 3 bases and the J segment 6 bases; nucleotides outside the gene matches: 12. In germline, CDR1 is MNHEY, CDR2 SMNVEV (reference sequence). The CDR3 extends over 19 amino acids. CDR3: CASSLVRLAGGKRAGELFF. For the CDR3, the DNA is TGTGCCAGCAGTTTGGTCCGACTAGCGGGAGGGAAAAGGGCCGGGGAGCTGTTTTTT.

DNA of the CDR3: TGTGCCAGCAGGCGGGACAGGGGGATGGAAGAGACCCAGTACTTC. Translating gives CASRRDRGMEETQYF. The chain joins TRBV7-2 to TRBJ2-5; TRBD1 matches 11 bases. Germline V gene data show CDR1 as SGHTA and CDR2 as FQGNSA. With 6 bases clipped from V and 3 bases from J, the junction kept 6 bases outside the gene matches. There are 15 residues in the CDR3. The full variable domain, completed using reference TRBV7-2 and TRBJ2-5, is GAGVSQSPSNKVTEKGKDVELRCDPISGHTALYWYRQSLGQGLEFLIYFQGNSAPDKSGLPSDRFSAERTGGSVSTLTIQRTQQEDSAVYLCASRRDRGMEETQYFGPGTRLLVL.

This clone was counted only a few times. The chain employs TRBV7-2 and TRBJ2-1; TRBD2 matches 10 bases. Losses at the gene ends were 4 bases for V and 5 bases for J; bases not matched to a gene: 5. Per germline, CDR1 SGHTA and CDR2 FQGNSA. The CDR3 extends over 15 amino acids. CDR3 sequence: CASSSGTSAHNEQFF. DNA for the CDR3: TGTGCCAGCAGCTCCGGGACTAGCGCCCACAATGAGCAGTTCTTC.

This sequence joins TRBV7-3 and TRBJ2-1; 8 bases agree with TRBD1. The CDR3 has 16 amino acids. Germline loops: CDR1 SGHTA, CDR2 FQGTGA. Trimming took 5 bases from V and 7 from J; bases not matched to a gene: 13. Written as DNA, the CDR3 is TGTGCCAGCAGCCCCCCCGACAGGGGCGGCAGGAATGAGCAGTTCTTC. This gives the protein CASSPPDRGGRNEQFF.

The chain carries TRBV5-1 and TRBJ2-1, with 9 bases identical to TRBD2. V lost 4 bases and J lost 4; bases outside the gene matches: 3. The CDR3 loop spans 14 amino acids. Per germline, CDR1 SGHRS and CDR2 YFSETQ. CDR3 in amino acids: CASSRTSEYNEQFF. The CDR3 bases are TGCGCCAGCAGCCGGACTAGCGAGTACAATGAGCAGTTCTTC.

The chain combines TRBV3-1 (or the pseudogene TRBV3-2) with TRBJ2-1; 10 positions match TRBD2. There are 17 residues in the CDR3. Germline CDR1 reads LGHDT; CDR2 reads YNNKEL (reference sequence). Losses at the gene ends were 4 bases for V and 6 bases for J; bases not matched to a gene: 12. The CDR3 DNA is TGTGCCAGCAGCCTTCCTGTGGCCGGGACTAGCGTCAATGAGCAGTTCTTC. Its translation is CASSLPVAGTSVNEQFF.

This sequence joins TRBV27 and TRBJ1-4; unclear D gene. The CDR3 has 19 residues. Germline V gene lookup returns CDR1 MNHEY and CDR2 SMNVEV (reference sequence). With 0 bases removed from V and 2 bases from J, the gap between germline ends came to 19 bases. CDR3 sequence: CASSLSLAPLLGTNEKLFF. CDR3 nucleotides: TGTGCCAGCAGTTTATCGCTGGCGCCCCTCCTAGGTACTAATGAAAAACTGTTTTTT.

The rearrangement uses TRBV5-1 and TRBJ2-7, with TRBD2 matching over 11 bases. Germline trimming cut 4 bases from V and 4 bases from J; bases unmatched to any gene: 7. In germline, CDR1 is SGHRS, CDR2 YFSETQ. The CDR3 length is 15 residues. CDR3 region: CASSASSGRTYEQYF. The CDR3 DNA sequence: TGCGCCAGCAGCGCTTCTAGCGGGAGGACTTACGAGCAGTACTTC.

As for this clone: Additional DNA sequences in this sample encode the identical CDR3. The chain is built from TRBV7-2 and TRBJ2-1; D uncertain. With 0 bases removed from V and 3 bases from J, the gap between germline ends came to 9 bases. The CDR3 consists of 15 residues. Per the germline V gene, CDR1 is SGHTA and CDR2 is FQGNSA. The CDR3: CASSLASSSYNEQFF. The CDR3 coding sequence is TGTGCCAGCAGCTTAGCCTCGAGCAGCTACAATGAGCAGTTCTTC.

The J gene is TRBJ2-7, the V gene TRBV21-1; the D call in the table, TRBD1, was not verified against the DNA. TRBV21-1 is deemed a pseudogene. The CDR3 is 14 residues long. CDR3 amino acids: CASSPAGTGDEQYF. The CDR3, as DNA: TGTGCCAGCAGCCCGGCGGGGACAGGGGACGAGCAGTACTTC.

This chain joins TRBV4-1 and TRBJ1-3; D unresolved. V lost 0 bases and J 0 bases, leaving 6 bases between the germline ends. The CDR3 is 15 amino acids. Per the germline V gene, CDR1 is MGHRA and CDR2 is YSYEKL. CDR3 DNA: TGCGCCAGCAGCCAAGAGGGGAACTCTGGAAACACCATATATTTT. It is translated as CASSQEGNSGNTIYF.

The J gene is TRBJ1-1, the V gene TRBV5-1; 7 positions agree with TRBD1. The CDR3 contains 14 residues. V lost 5 bases to trimming and J lost 0 bases; unmatched junction nucleotides: 4. In germline, CDR1 is SGHRS, CDR2 YFSETQ. The CDR3 loop reads CASRWDSLNTEAFF. CDR3 nucleotide sequence: TGCGCCAGCAGATGGGACAGTTTGAACACTGAAGCTTTCTTT.

This rearrangement joins TRBV15 to TRBJ2-2; TRBD1 matches 9 bases. CDR1 is LNHNV, CDR2 YYDKDF, per germline (reference sequence). The CDR3 consists of 16 residues. Germline trimming cut 4 bases from V and 4 bases from J; bases unmatched to any gene: 7. CDR3 coding DNA: TGTGCCACCAGCAACCCGGGACAGGGTCGCACCGGGGAGCTGTTTTTT. Its protein product is CATSNPGQGRTGELFF.

This sequence joins TRBV9 and TRBJ1-3; a weak D match, TRBD1 (5 bases). V gave up 1 base and J gave up 0 bases, with 17 bases separating them. The CDR3 has 18 residues. From germline, CDR1 is SGDLS and CDR2 YYNGEE. CDR3 residues: CASSVRSGSDHSGNTIYF. For the CDR3, the DNA is TGTGCCAGCAGCGTAAGGTCAGGGTCCGACCACTCTGGAAACACCATATATTTT.

This chain uses TRBV7-3 with TRBJ2-7, with 15 bases fitting TRBD2. The CDR3 is made up of 15 amino acids. Germline V gene data show CDR1 as SGHTA and CDR2 as FQGTGA. The junction had 6 bases not matched to a gene; V was cut back by 5 bases and J by 7 bases. This CDR3 is CASSPLGLAGGEQYF. The CDR3 bases are TGTGCCAGCAGCCCCCTGGGACTAGCGGGGGGAGAGCAGTACTTC.

The rearrangement links TRBV10-2 to TRBJ2-2; no reliable D call. Germline-derived CDR1 and CDR2 are WSHSY and SAAADI. The CDR3 is made up of 14 amino acids. The V and J ends lost 2 bases and 6 bases respectively, with 10 bases between them. This chain's CDR3 is CASSELLEAGELFF. In DNA, the CDR3 is TGCGCCAGCAGTGAGCTTCTAGAGGCCGGGGAGCTGTTTTTT.